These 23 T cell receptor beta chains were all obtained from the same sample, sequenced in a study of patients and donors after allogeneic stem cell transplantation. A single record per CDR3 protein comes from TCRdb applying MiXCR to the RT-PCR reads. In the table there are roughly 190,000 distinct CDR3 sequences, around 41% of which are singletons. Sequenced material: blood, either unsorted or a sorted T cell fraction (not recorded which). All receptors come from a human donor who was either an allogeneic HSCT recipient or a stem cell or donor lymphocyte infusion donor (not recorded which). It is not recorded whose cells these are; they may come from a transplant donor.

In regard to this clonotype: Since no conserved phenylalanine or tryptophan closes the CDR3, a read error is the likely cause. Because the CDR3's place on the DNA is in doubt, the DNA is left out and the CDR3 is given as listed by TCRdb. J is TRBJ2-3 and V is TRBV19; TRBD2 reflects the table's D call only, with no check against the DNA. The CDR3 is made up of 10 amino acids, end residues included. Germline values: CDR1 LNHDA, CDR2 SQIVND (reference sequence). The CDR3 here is CASRTRNDDY.

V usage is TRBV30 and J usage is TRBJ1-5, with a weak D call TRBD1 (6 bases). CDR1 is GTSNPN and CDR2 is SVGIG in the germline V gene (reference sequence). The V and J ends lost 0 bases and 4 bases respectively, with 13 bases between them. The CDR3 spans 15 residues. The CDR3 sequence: CAWSVGTLPNQPQHF. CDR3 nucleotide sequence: TGTGCCTGGAGTGTCGGGACACTGCCAAATCAGCCCCAGCATTTT. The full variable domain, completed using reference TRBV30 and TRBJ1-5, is SQTIHQWPATLVQPVGSPLSLECTVEGTSNPNLYWYRQAAGRGLQLLFYSVGIGQISSEVPQNLSASRPQDRQFILSSKKLLLSDSGFYLCAWSVGTLPNQPQHFGDGTRLSIL.

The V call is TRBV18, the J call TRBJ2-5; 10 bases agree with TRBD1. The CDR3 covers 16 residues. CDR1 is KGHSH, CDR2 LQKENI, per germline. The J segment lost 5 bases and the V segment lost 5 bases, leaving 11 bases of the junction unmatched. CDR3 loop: CASSSRQTGGSETQYF. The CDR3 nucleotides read TGTGCCAGCTCATCCCGCCAGACAGGGGGCTCGGAGACCCAGTACTTC.

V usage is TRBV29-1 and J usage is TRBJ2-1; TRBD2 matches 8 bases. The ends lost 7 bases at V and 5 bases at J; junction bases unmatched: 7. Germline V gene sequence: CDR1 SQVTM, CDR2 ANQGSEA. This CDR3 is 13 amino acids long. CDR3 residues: CSALGLAHNEQFF. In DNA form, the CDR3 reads TGCAGCGCCTTAGGACTAGCCCACAATGAGCAGTTCTTC.

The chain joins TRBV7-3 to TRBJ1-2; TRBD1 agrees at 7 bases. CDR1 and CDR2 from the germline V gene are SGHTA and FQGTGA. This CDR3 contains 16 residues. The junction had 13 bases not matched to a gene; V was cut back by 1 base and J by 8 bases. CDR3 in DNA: TGTGCCAGCAGCTTAAATGGAGGCACAGGGGCTCAGGGCTACACCTTC. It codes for CASSLNGGTGAQGYTF.

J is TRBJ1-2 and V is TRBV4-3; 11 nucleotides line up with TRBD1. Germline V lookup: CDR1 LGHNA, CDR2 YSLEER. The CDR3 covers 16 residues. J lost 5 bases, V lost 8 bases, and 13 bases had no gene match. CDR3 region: CASSYATGTGGYGYTF. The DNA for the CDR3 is TGCGCCAGCTCCTATGCCACCGGGACAGGGGGGTATGGCTACACCTTC.

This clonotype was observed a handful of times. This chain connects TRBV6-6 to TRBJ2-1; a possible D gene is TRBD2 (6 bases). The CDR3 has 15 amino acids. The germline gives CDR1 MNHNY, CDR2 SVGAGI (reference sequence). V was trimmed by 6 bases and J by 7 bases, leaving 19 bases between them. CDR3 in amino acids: CASRRRDWLENEQFF. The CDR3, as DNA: TGTGCCAGCAGGCGCCGGGACTGGCTAGAGAATGAGCAGTTCTTC.

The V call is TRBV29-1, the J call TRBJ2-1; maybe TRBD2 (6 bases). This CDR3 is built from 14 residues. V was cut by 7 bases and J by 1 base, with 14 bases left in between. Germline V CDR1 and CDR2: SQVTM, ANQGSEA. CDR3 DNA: TGCAGCGGGAGGGCAGCCCGTTCCTACAATGAGCAGTTCTTC. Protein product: CSGRAARSYNEQFF.

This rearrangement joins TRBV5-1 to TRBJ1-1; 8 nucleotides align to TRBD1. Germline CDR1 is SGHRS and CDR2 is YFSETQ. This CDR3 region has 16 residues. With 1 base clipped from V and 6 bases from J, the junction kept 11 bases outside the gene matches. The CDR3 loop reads CASSLLQTGAGAEAFF. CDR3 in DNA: TGCGCCAGCAGCTTGCTTCAGACAGGGGCCGGCGCTGAAGCTTTCTTT.

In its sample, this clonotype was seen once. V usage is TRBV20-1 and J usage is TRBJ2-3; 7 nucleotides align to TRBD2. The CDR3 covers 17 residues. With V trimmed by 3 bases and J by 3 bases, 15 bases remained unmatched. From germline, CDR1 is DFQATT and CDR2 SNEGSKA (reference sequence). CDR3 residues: CSASLVAALGGTDTQYF. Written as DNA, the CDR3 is TGCAGTGCTAGCCTGGTAGCGGCCCTGGGGGGGACAGATACGCAGTATTTT.

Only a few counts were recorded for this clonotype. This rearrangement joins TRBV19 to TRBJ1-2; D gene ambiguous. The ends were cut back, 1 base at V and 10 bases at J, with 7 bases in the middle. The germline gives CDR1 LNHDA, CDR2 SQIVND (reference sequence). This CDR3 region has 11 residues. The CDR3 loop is CASSIGDDYTF. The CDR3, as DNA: TGTGCCAGTAGTATAGGCGATGACTACACCTTC.

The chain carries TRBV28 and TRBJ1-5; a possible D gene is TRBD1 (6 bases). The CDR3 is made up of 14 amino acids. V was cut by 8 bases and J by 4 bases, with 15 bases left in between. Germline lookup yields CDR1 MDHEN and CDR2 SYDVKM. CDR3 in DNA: TGTGCCAGCCTGCAACCGGGGGCAAATCAGCCCCAGCATTTT. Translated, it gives CASLQPGANQPQHF.

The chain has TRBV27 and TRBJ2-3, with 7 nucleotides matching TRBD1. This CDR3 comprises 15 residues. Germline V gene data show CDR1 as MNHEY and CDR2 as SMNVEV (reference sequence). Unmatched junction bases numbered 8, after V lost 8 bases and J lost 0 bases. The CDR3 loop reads CASHRGDSSTDTQYF. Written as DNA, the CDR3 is TGTGCCAGCCACAGAGGGGACAGCAGCACAGATACGCAGTATTTT.

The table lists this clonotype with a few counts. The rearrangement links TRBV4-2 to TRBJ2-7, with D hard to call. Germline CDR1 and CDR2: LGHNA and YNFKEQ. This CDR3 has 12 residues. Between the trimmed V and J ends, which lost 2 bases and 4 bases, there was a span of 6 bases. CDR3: CASSQIGYEQYF. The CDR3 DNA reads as TGTGCCAGCAGCCAAATAGGATACGAGCAGTACTTC.

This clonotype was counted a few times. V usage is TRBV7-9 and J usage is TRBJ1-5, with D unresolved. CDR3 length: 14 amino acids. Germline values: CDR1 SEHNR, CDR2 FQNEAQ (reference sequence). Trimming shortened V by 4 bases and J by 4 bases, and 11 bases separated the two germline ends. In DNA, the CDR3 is TGTGCCAGCAGCTCCCCGGGGAATAATCAGCCCCAGCATTTT. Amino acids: CASSSPGNNQPQHF.

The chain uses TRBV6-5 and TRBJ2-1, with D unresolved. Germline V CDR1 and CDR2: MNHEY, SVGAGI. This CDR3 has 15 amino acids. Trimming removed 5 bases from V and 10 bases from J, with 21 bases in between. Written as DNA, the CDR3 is TGTGCCAGCAGTACAGCCCCGAGAGCTACCTCGGAGCAGTTCTTC. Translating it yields CASSTAPRATSEQFF.

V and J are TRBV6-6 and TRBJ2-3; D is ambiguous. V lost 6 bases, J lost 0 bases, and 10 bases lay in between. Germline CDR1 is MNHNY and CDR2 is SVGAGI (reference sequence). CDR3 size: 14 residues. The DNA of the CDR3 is TGTGCCAGCAGGGCGACACCGAGCACAGATACGCAGTATTTT. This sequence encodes CASRATPSTDTQYF.

CDR3 nucleotides: TGTGCCAGCAGTCTGGATCTCCCCCATAGCAATCAGCCCCAGCATTTT. Translated: CASSLDLPHSNQPQHF. The genes are TRBV2 and TRBJ1-5; D unclear. V dropped 5 bases and J dropped 0 bases, with 14 bases sitting between them. Germline assignment: CDR1 SNHLY and CDR2 FYNNEI. The CDR3 sequence is 16 residues long.

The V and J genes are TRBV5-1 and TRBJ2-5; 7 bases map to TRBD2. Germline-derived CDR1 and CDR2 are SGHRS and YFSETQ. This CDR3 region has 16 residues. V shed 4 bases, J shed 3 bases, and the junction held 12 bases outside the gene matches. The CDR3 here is CASSDPSGGMEETQYF. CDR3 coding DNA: TGCGCCAGCAGCGACCCGTCGGGGGGTATGGAAGAGACCCAGTACTTC.

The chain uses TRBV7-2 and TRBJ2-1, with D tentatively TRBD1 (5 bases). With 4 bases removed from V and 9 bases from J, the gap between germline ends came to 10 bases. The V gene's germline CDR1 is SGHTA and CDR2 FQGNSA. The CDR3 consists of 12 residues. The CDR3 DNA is TGTGCCAGCAGCTACAGGCTCGGTGAGCAGTTCTTC. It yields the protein CASSYRLGEQFF.

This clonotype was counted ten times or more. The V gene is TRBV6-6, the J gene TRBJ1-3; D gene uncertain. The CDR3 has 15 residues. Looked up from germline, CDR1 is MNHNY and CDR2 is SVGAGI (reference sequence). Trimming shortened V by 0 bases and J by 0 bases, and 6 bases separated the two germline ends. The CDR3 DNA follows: TGTGCCAGCAGTTACTCGGCAGTCTCTGGAAACACCATATATTTT. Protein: CASSYSAVSGNTIYF.

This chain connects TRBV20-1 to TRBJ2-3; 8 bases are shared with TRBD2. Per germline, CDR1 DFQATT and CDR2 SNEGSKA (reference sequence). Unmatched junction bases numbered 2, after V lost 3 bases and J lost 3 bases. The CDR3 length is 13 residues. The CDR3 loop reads CSARPSGTDTQYF. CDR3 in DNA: TGCAGTGCTAGGCCTAGCGGGACAGATACGCAGTATTTT.

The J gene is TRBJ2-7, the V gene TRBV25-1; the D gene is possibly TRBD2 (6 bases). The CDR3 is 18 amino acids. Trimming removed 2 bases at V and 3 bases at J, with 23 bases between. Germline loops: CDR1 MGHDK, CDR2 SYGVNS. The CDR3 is CASSEATQGLLKDYEQYF. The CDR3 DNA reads TGTGCCAGCAGTGAAGCCACCCAGGGACTCCTAAAGGACTACGAGCAGTACTTC.